This T cell receptor (beta chain) is drawn from a study of T cell changes during pregnancy in multiple sclerosis. Looked up from germline, CDR1 is SGHTA and CDR2 is FQGNSA. The V gene end was trimmed by 2 bases and the J gene end by 6 bases; junction bases not matched to a gene: 15. The CDR3 has 18 amino acids. Some clones are missing from TCRdb's copy, which holds only in-frame ones; the method was immunoSEQ multiplex PCR. The top ten hold around 0.27% of the sample, which has tens of thousands of clones, about 93% seen once. The sequence was collected from a female donor with multiple sclerosis, enrolled in a pregnancy study. Sample: CD4+ T cells from peripheral blood mononuclear cells, taken in the second trimester of pregnancy. This sequence joins TRBV7-2 and TRBJ1-2, with 10 positions matching TRBD1. CDR3 residues: CASSLRPPGTGVRDGYTF. The DNA for the CDR3 is TGTGCCAGCAGCTTAAGGCCCCCCGGGACAGGGGTTCGGGATGGCTACACCTTC.